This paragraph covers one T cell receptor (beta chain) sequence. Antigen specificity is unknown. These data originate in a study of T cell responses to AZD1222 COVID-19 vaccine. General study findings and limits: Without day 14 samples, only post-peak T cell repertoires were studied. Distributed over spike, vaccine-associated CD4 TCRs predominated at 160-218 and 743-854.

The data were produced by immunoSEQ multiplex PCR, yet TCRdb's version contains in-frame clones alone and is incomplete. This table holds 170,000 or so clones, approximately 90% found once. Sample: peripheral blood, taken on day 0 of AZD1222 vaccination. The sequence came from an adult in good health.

The CDR3 region has the DNA TGTGCCATCTCGAAGGCCGGGGGTAGCAATCAGCCCCAGCATTTT. Its translation is CAISKAGGSNQPQHF. This rearrangement joins TRBV10-3 to TRBJ1-5, with TRBD1 as a possible D gene (5 bases). CDR1 ENHRY and CDR2 SYGVKD come from the germline V gene. V gave up 8 bases and J gave up 0 bases, with 14 bases separating them. CDR3 length: 15 amino acids.